The subject of this entry is one TCR beta chain. Its antigen is unidentified. The CDR3 is 17 amino acids. The trim removed 5 bases at V and 0 bases at J, leaving 14 bases unmatched. Germline V gene lookup returns CDR1 SGHRS and CDR2 YFSETQ. These data belong to a study of cytomegalovirus exposure and HLA in healthy donors. Across the whole study: Around 80 million unique TCRs from HLA-typed donors were held in an early data release.

This PCR relied on a set of 60 Vbeta primers and 13 Jbeta primers. Some clones are missing from TCRdb's copy, which holds only in-frame ones; the method was immunoSEQ multiplex PCR. The sample lists approximately 150,000 clones, 88% occurring once. General study findings and limits: What a later analysis reportedly showed was that an Asian-associated ancestry cluster had fewer N-insertions than the roughly 700-donor mean. Many donors shared some public TCRs, even though most TCR sequences were rare.

The sequenced sample consisted of PBMCs. The chain joins TRBV5-1 to TRBJ2-7; 7 nucleotides line up with TRBD1. The sequence came from a woman between 40 and 55 years old in good health and CMV-seronegative. This CDR3 is CASSSVATGKSSYEQYF. The CDR3 nucleotides are TGCGCCAGCAGTTCGGTCGCGACAGGGAAAAGCTCCTACGAGCAGTACTTC. Full variable domain (remainder filled in from reference TRBV5-1 and TRBJ2-7): KAGVTQTPRYLIKTRGQQVTLSCSPISGHRSVSWYQQTPGQGLQFLFEYFSETQRNKGNFPGRFSGRQFSNSRSEMNVSTLELGDSALYLCASSSVATGKSSYEQYFGPGTRLTVT.